Below, 9 T cell receptor beta chains from the same sample are listed, as sequenced in a study of prognosis after radiotherapy for stage I lung cancer. Amplification of the TCR beta CDR3 (from genomic DNA) was done by two-round multiplex PCR. Round one of PCR was performed, and it used primers specific to each TRBV and TRBJ gene. One entry per CDR3 protein results from TCRdb running MiXCR on the multiplex PCR reads. This sample has around 56,000 distinct CDR3 sequences, with approximately 26% found just once. The specimen was PBMCs, collected before or after stereotactic body radiation therapy (not recorded which). The receptor set was obtained from a donor aged 50 or older with non-small cell lung cancer.

Concerning this clonotype: As the CDR3 is not closed by the conserved phenylalanine or tryptophan, this likely results from a read error. The chain has TRBV6-9 and TRBJ2-1; 7 bases map to TRBD2. This CDR3 is 16 amino acids long. J gave up 0 bases and V 3 bases, and 5 bases lay outside the gene matches. Germline loops: CDR1 MNHGY, CDR2 SVAAGI. The CDR3 bases are TGTGCCAGCAGTTACTACGGGGGGATCTCCTACAATGAGCAGTTCTTA. The encoded protein is CASSYYGGISYNEQFL.

Many counts were recorded for this clonotype. The V and J genes are TRBV2 and TRBJ1-6; 7 positions match TRBD1. Trimming took 4 bases from V and 9 from J; bases not matched to a gene: 6. Germline V gene sequence: CDR1 SNHLY, CDR2 FYNNEI. The CDR3 has 14 amino acids. The CDR3 sequence: CASSGGQRVSPLHF. The CDR3 nucleotides are TGTGCCAGCAGTGGGGGACAGCGTGTTTCACCCCTCCACTTT.

This clonotype was counted many times. The rearrangement uses TRBV6-1 and TRBJ2-7; 8 bases match TRBD1. CDR3 length: 14 amino acids. V was clipped by 6 bases and J by 4 bases; unmatched bases: 8. Germline loops: CDR1 MNHNS, CDR2 SASEGT. CDR3 sequence reads: CASSRQGTVYEQYF. The CDR3 DNA reads TGTGCCAGCAGCCGACAGGGGACCGTGTACGAGCAGTACTTC.

In this sample, this clonotype turned up a few times. This chain links TRBV18 with TRBJ2-5; no clear D gene. The CDR3 consists of 14 residues. V shed 2 bases and J shed 4 bases, with 11 bases lying between them. Per germline, CDR1 KGHSH and CDR2 LQKENI. The chain's CDR3 is CASSPVIDRETQYF. The CDR3 coding sequence is TGTGCCAGCTCACCAGTAATCGACCGAGAGACCCAGTACTTC.

This clonotype was found many times. The rearrangement uses TRBV18 and TRBJ2-1; either TRBD1 or TRBD2 may fit D (7 bases each). This CDR3 spans 16 amino acids. Per germline, CDR1 KGHSH and CDR2 LQKENI. Between the trimmed V and J ends, which lost 1 base and 6 bases, there was a span of 16 bases. The CDR3 sequence: CASSPREGATGNEQFF. The DNA for the CDR3 is TGTGCCAGCTCACCACGGGAGGGGGCTACGGGCAATGAGCAGTTCTTC.

This clonotype has a count of ten or more. The genes are TRBV5-1 and TRBJ1-1; D possibly corresponds to TRBD1 (5 bases). Trimming left V 3 bases short and J 1 base short, with 16 bases between. Germline V lookup: CDR1 SGHRS, CDR2 YFSETQ. The CDR3 covers 16 residues. CDR3 residues: CASSWGRTEGNTEAFF. DNA of the CDR3: TGCGCCAGCAGCTGGGGCCGGACGGAGGGGAACACTGAAGCTTTCTTT.

This clonotype was seen repeatedly, ten times or more. The chain joins TRBV5-1 to TRBJ2-1, with D uncertain. V was cut by 4 bases and J by 4 bases, with 6 bases left in between. CDR1 and CDR2 (germline): SGHRS, YFSETQ. CDR3 size: 12 residues. Here the CDR3 reads CASSRAYNEQFF. The DNA of the CDR3 is TGCGCCAGCAGCCGGGCTTACAATGAGCAGTTCTTC.

This clonotype was seen many times. The chain has TRBV18 and TRBJ2-5, with a weak D call TRBD2 (5 bases). V lost 6 bases and J lost 0, with 5 bases in between. The CDR3 has 12 amino acids. Germline CDR1 reads KGHSH; CDR2 reads LQKENI. The CDR3 reads CASSEDQETQYF. The CDR3 nucleotides read TGTGCCAGCTCGGAGGACCAAGAGACCCAGTACTTC.

This clonotype was seen just once. One base separates it from a far larger clone, so it is likely a read error. This chain joins TRBV7-9 and TRBJ2-7, with D perhaps TRBD2 (5 bases). From germline, CDR1 is SEHNR and CDR2 FQNEAQ (reference sequence). CDR3 length: 14 residues. This chain's CDR3 is CASSYGLESYEKYF. For the CDR3, the DNA is TGTGCCAGCAGCTACGGACTTGAATCCTACGAGAAGTACTTC.